Below, 10 T cell receptor beta chains from the same sample are listed, as sequenced in a study of T cell responses to AZD1222 COVID-19 vaccine (dated by TCRdb to about 2021). Library preparation was by the immunoSEQ multiplex PCR assay. TCRdb provides this immuneACCESS table in a form limited to in-frame rearrangements. Some clones are lacking; in checked studies, under half of them reflect an unresolved V gene, and why the rest are absent is not known. The sample table holds approximately 64,000 clones, of which roughly 84% were seen once. The ten top clones hold around 9.8% of the sample. Explained via the paper, the time point label denotes: baseline before first vaccination. The sequencing here drew on peripheral blood, taken on day 0 of AZD1222 vaccination. These receptors all come from an adult in good health.

The rearrangement links TRBV19 to TRBJ1-5, with a tentative D call TRBD1 (5 bases). With 3 bases removed from V and 2 bases from J, the gap between germline ends came to 11 bases. The germline V gene encodes CDR1 LNHDA and CDR2 SQIVND (reference sequence). The CDR3 consists of 15 residues. The CDR3 protein is CASSMPRQRNQPQHF. The CDR3 DNA reads as TGTGCCAGTAGTATGCCCCGACAGCGCAATCAGCCCCAGCATTTT.

By share, this clone counts as medium-sized. This sequence joins TRBV7-2 and TRBJ1-6; tentatively, D is TRBD1 (6 bases). Germline V gene sequence: CDR1 SGHTA, CDR2 FQGNSA. V was trimmed by 5 bases and J by 6 bases, leaving 17 bases between them. This CDR3 contains 16 residues. This CDR3 is CASSDRQATFNSPLHF. CDR3 in DNA: TGTGCCAGCAGCGATCGACAGGCCACATTTAATTCACCCCTCCACTTT.

J is TRBJ1-3 and V is TRBV4-2; D uncertain. Per the germline V gene, CDR1 is LGHNA and CDR2 is YNFKEQ. Trimming removed 0 bases at V and 0 bases at J, with 9 bases between. The CDR3 consists of 16 residues. CDR3 sequence: CASSQDVQYSGNTIYF. The CDR3 DNA reads TGTGCCAGCAGCCAAGATGTACAGTACTCTGGAAACACCATATATTTT.

By sample fraction, this clone is medium-sized. The chain carries TRBV14 and TRBJ2-3, with a tentative D call TRBD1 (5 bases). Germline assignment: CDR1 SGHDN and CDR2 FVKESK. The germline V and J ends were trimmed by 1 base and 0 bases, with 17 bases remaining between them. This CDR3 has 18 residues. CDR3 region: CASSQGVRAPSSTDTQYF. DNA of the CDR3: TGTGCCAGCAGCCAAGGGGTCAGGGCCCCATCTAGCACAGATACGCAGTATTTT.

J is TRBJ2-3 and V is TRBV2; TRBD2 agrees at 9 bases. J gave up 4 bases and V 8 bases, and 19 bases lay outside the gene matches. The CDR3 consists of 18 residues. The germline V gene has CDR1 SNHLY and CDR2 FYNNEI. The CDR3 nucleotides are TGTGCCAGCCATAGGCTTGGGCGGGGGGGCTTTAGCGCAGATACGCAGTATTTT. This sequence encodes CASHRLGRGGFSADTQYF.

In its sample, this clone was seen once. At one end the junction does not follow the germline gene, possibly because of a read error. V usage is TRBV28 and J usage is TRBJ2-1, with a weak D call TRBD2 (7 bases). The CDR3 is 15 residues long. The germline gives CDR1 MDHEN, CDR2 SYDVKM. The CDR3 DNA follows: TGTGCAAGCAGTCGGGCGGGGGCCCTTAGGTATGAGCAGTTCTTC. It specifies CASSRAGALRYEQFF.

This chain uses TRBV7-6 with TRBJ1-6, with D possibly being TRBD1 (6 bases). Trimming removed 1 base at V and 7 bases at J, with 17 bases between. Per the germline V gene, CDR1 is SGHVS and CDR2 is FNYEAQ. This CDR3 contains 17 residues. Written as DNA, the CDR3 is TGTGCCAGCAGCTTAGTGGGGGGCCCGAGGGACAATTCACCCCTCCACTTT. Protein: CASSLVGGPRDNSPLHF.

This sequence joins TRBV28 and TRBJ2-2; D remains unclear. This CDR3 is 15 amino acids long. The V end was cut by 6 bases, the J end by 8 bases, with 19 bases between. The germline gives CDR1 MDHEN, CDR2 SYDVKM. CDR3 nucleotides: TGTGCCAGCAGCGATCTACGACGGGTCGGGGGGGAGCTGTTTTTT. Protein product: CASSDLRRVGGELFF.

The genes are TRBV18 and TRBJ1-5; TRBD1 is a possible D gene (5 bases). The V end lost 3 bases, the J end lost 2 bases, and 8 bases lay between the germline ends. Germline values: CDR1 KGHSH, CDR2 LQKENI. CDR3 size: 14 residues. Here the CDR3 reads CASSPGGGNQPQHF. CDR3 nucleotide sequence: TGTGCCAGCTCACCGGGAGGGGGCAATCAGCCCCAGCATTTT. The whole variable domain, remainder taken from reference TRBV18 and TRBJ1-5, is NAGVMQNPRHLVRRRGQEARLRCSPMKGHSHVYWYRQLPEEGLKFMVYLQKENIIDESGMPKERFSAEFPKEGPSILRIQQVVRGDSAAYFCASSPGGGNQPQHFGDGTRLSIL.

The chain carries TRBV6-5 and TRBJ1-1; D uncertain. Trimming stripped 5 bases from V and 6 bases from J, with 16 bases between. Germline CDR1 is MNHEY and CDR2 is SVGAGI. The length of the CDR3 is 14 residues. CDR3 sequence: CASSTDPEPSEAFF. Here the CDR3 DNA reads TGTGCCAGCAGTACGGACCCTGAACCATCTGAAGCTTTCTTT.